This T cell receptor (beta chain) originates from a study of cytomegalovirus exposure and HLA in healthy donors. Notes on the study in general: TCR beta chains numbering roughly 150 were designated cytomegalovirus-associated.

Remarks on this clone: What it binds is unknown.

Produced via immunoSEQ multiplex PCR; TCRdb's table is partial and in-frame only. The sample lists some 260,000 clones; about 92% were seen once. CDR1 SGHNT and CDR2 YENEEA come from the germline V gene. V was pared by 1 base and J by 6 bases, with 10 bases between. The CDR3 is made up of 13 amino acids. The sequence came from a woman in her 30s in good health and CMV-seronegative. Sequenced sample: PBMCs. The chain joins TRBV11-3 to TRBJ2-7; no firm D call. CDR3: CASSLGNPGEQYF. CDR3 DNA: TGTGCCAGCAGCTTAGGGAACCCAGGCGAGCAGTACTTC.